This T cell receptor beta chain was captured in a study of beta chain features in type 1 diabetes. Study-level points and caveats: Cells that show high TCR expression could be over-represented by cDNA sequencing. Naive, central memory and Treg TCRB repertoires seemed to resemble each other more closely in patients than they did in healthy donors.

Many counts were recorded for this clone. As yet, its antigen is unknown. Germline V gives CDR1 SEHNR, CDR2 FQNEAQ (reference sequence). The germline V and J ends were trimmed by 5 bases and 0 bases, with 11 bases remaining between them. The CDR3 sequence is 14 residues long. Post-sort purity exceeded 98% for all sorted populations. The entirety of the isolated RNA underwent reverse transcription, so expressed TCRB transcripts were sequenced. Clones were sequenced by immunoSEQ multiplex PCR, and TCRdb holds only the in-frame ones, with some missing. The data show 130,000 to 150,000 clones, 6% to 7.5% seen once.

This chain uses TRBV7-9 with TRBJ2-7; perhaps TRBD1 as D (6 bases). The specimen was central memory CD4+ T cells from blood. This sequence originates from a woman in her twenties or thirties in good health. The CDR3, as DNA: TGTGCCAGCAGCCTAGGACAGCACTCCTACGAGCAGTACTTC. Residues: CASSLGQHSYEQYF.